Listed below are T cell receptor beta chains from one sample, sequenced in a study of T cell responses to AZD1222 COVID-19 vaccine. Profiling relied on immunoSEQ multiplex PCR, and the TCRdb table lists in-frame clones only, not all of them. Seen here are about 150,000 clones, 80% to 90% observed once, and the top ten hold about 5.1%. This specimen consisted of peripheral blood, obtained on day 0 of MenACWY control vaccination. Receptors originate from an adult in good health. Both conserved end residues are part of each CDR3. D genes are given only for firm matches. Clone size is given for some rows only: seen once, a few or many times, or a class if the clone is expanded.

J: TRBJ2-7
V: TRBV7-8
length: 12
size: NA
D: NA
CDR3: CASSLPTGTQYF
DNA: TGTGCCAGCAGCTTACCGACCGGGACTCAGTACTTC

J: TRBJ2-5
V: TRBV11-2
length: 12
size: NA
D: NA
CDR3: CASSPRGETQYF
DNA: TGTGCCAGCAGCCCCAGGGGAGAGACCCAGTACTTC

J: TRBJ2-3
V: TRBV28
length: 14
size: NA
D: TRBD2
CDR3: CASVAGDSTDTQYF
DNA: TGTGCCAGCGTAGCGGGGGATAGCACAGATACGCAGTATTTT

J: TRBJ1-2
V: TRBV2
length: 15
size: NA
D: NA
CDR3: CASSKETGSTYGYTF
DNA: TGTGCCAGCAGCAAAGAGACAGGCTCGACCTATGGCTACACCTTC

J: TRBJ1-1
V: TRBV23-1
length: 11
size: few
D: NA
CDR3: CASSLARTAFF
DNA: TGCGCCAGCAGTCTGGCGAGGACAGCTTTCTTT

J: TRBJ1-4
V: TRBV15
length: 13
size: NA
D: NA
CDR3: CATSRATNEKLFF
DNA: TGTGCCACCAGCCGTGCAACTAATGAAAAACTGTTTTTT

J: TRBJ2-2
V: TRBV10-3
length: 15
size: NA
D: TRBD2
CDR3: CAISGGGRETGELFF
DNA: TGTGCCATCAGTGGAGGCGGGAGGGAGACCGGGGAGCTGTTTTTT

J: TRBJ2-5
V: TRBV27
length: 12
size: NA
D: NA
CDR3: CASSPWGETQYF
DNA: TGTGCCAGCAGTCCTTGGGGGGAGACCCAGTACTTC

J: TRBJ2-4
V: TRBV5-4
length: 16
size: NA
D: TRBD1
CDR3: CASSSGTERTKNIQYF
DNA: TGTGCCAGCAGCTCCGGGACAGAGCGAACCAAAAACATTCAGTACTTC

J: TRBJ1-1
V: TRBV30
length: 13
size: NA
D: NA
CDR3: CAWSTQGGHKAFF
DNA: TGTGCCTGGAGTACCCAAGGGGGACACAAAGCTTTCTTT

J: TRBJ2-6
V: TRBV19
length: 16
size: once
D: NA
CDR3: CASSIDPGSGANVLTF
DNA: TGTGCCAGTAGTATAGATCCGGGATCTGGGGCCAACGTCCTGACTTTC

J: TRBJ2-7
V: TRBV7-8
length: 12
size: NA
D: NA
CDR3: CASSLGLGEQYF
DNA: TGTGCCAGCAGCCTTGGCCTCGGCGAGCAGTACTTC

J: TRBJ2-2
V: TRBV4-1
length: 16
size: NA
D: TRBD1
CDR3: CASSQGGQGNTGELFF
DNA: TGCGCCAGCAGCCAAGGGGGACAGGGGAACACCGGGGAGCTGTTTTTT

J: TRBJ1-5
V: TRBV5-1
length: 16
size: few
D: TRBD1
CDR3: CASSPSDRGSNQPQHF
DNA: TGCGCCAGCAGCCCATCTGACAGGGGGAGCAATCAGCCCCAGCATTTT

J: TRBJ2-1
V: TRBV19
length: 13
size: NA
D: NA
CDR3: CASSIGLHNEQFF
DNA: TGTGCCAGTAGTATAGGCCTACACAATGAGCAGTTCTTC

J: TRBJ1-4
V: TRBV5-1
length: 14
size: few
D: NA
CDR3: CASSIATGGEKLFF
DNA: TGCGCCAGCAGCATTGCGACAGGAGGAGAAAAACTGTTTTTT

J: TRBJ1-4
V: TRBV3-1/TRBV3-2
length: 15
size: few
D: NA
CDR3: CASRRMASEGEKLFF
DNA: TGTGCCAGCAGGAGAATGGCCTCCGAGGGCGAAAAACTGTTTTTT

J: TRBJ2-3
V: TRBV4-2
length: 17
size: NA
D: NA
CDR3: CASSQETSSSSTDTQYF
DNA: TGTGCCAGCAGCCAAGAGACCAGCAGCTCTAGCACAGATACGCAGTATTTT

J: TRBJ2-5
V: TRBV5-1
length: 13
size: once
D: NA
CDR3: CASSFPGEETQYF
DNA: TGCGCCAGCAGCTTCCCAGGGGAAGAGACCCAGTACTTC

J: TRBJ1-4
V: TRBV30
length: 12
size: NA
D: NA
CDR3: CAWSPPGEKLFF
DNA: TGTGCCTGGAGCCCCCCTGGCGAAAAACTGTTTTTT

J: TRBJ2-3
V: TRBV25-1
length: 14
size: NA
D: TRBD2
CDR3: CASSEAGGTDTQYF
DNA: TGTGCCAGCAGTGAAGCGGGGGGAACAGATACGCAGTATTTT

J: TRBJ1-6
V: TRBV11-3
length: 17
size: NA
D: NA
CDR3: CASSWPRQSSYNSPLHF
DNA: TGTGCCAGCAGCTGGCCTCGACAAAGCTCCTATAATTCACCCCTCCACTTT

J: TRBJ2-1
V: TRBV11-3
length: 16
size: NA
D: NA
CDR3: CASSLDLAGAYNEQFF
DNA: TGTGCCAGCAGCTTAGATCTCGCAGGGGCCTACAATGAGCAGTTCTTC

J: TRBJ2-3
V: TRBV4-1
length: 15
size: once
D: NA
CDR3: CASSQGLGRSDTQYF
DNA: TGCGCCAGCAGCCAAGGTCTTGGGAGATCGGATACGCAGTATTTT

J: TRBJ2-3
V: TRBV27
length: 15
size: NA
D: NA
CDR3: CASSLLGSGTDTQYF
DNA: TGTGCCAGCAGTCTACTAGGGTCTGGCACAGATACGCAGTATTTT

J: TRBJ2-1
V: TRBV13
length: 12
size: NA
D: NA
CDR3: CASSLTNSEQFF
DNA: TGTGCCAGCAGCTTAACGAATTCTGAGCAGTTCTTC

J: TRBJ1-2
V: TRBV7-9
length: 13
size: NA
D: NA
CDR3: CASSPPRGHGYTF
DNA: TGTGCCAGCAGCCCACCTCGGGGGCATGGCTACACCTTC

J: TRBJ2-7
V: TRBV20-1
length: 11
size: NA
D: NA
CDR3: CSARQSYEQYF
DNA: TGCAGTGCTAGACAGTCCTACGAGCAGTACTTC

J: TRBJ2-4
V: TRBV27
length: 15
size: NA
D: TRBD1
CDR3: CASRDRALTQNIQYF
DNA: TGTGCCAGCAGAGACAGGGCCTTAACCCAAAACATTCAGTACTTC

J: TRBJ1-1
V: TRBV7-9
length: 12
size: NA
D: NA
CDR3: CASSFSGTEAFF
DNA: TGTGCCAGCAGCTTCTCCGGCACTGAAGCTTTCTTT

J: TRBJ1-1
V: TRBV6-5
length: 15
size: NA
D: TRBD1
CDR3: CASTRWTGTDTEAFF
DNA: TGTGCCAGCACCCGATGGACAGGGACGGACACTGAAGCTTTCTTT

J: TRBJ1-2
V: TRBV2
length: 13
size: NA
D: TRBD1
CDR3: CASSEARQGDYTF
DNA: TGTGCCAGCAGTGAAGCCCGTCAGGGGGACTACACCTTC

J: TRBJ2-1
V: TRBV30
length: 16
size: few
D: TRBD2
CDR3: CAWGFGGSSSYNEQFF
DNA: TGTGCCTGGGGATTTGGCGGGAGCTCTTCCTACAATGAGCAGTTCTTC